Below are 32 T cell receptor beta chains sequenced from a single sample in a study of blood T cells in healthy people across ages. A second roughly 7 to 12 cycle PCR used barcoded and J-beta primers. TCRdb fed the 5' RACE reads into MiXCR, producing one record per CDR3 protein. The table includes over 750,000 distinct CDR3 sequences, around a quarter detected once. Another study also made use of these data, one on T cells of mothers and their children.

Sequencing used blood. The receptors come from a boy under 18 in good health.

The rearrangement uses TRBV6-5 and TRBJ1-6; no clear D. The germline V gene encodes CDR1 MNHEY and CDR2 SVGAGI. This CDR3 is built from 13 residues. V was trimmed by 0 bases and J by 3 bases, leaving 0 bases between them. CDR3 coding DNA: TGTGCCAGCAGTTACTCCTATAATTCACCCCTCCACTTT. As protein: CASSYSYNSPLHF.

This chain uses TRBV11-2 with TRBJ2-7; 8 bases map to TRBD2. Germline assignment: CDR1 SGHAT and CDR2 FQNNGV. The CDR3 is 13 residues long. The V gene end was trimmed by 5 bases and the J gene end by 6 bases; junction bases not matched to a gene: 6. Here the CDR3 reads CASSLGLAPEQYF. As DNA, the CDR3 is TGTGCCAGCAGCCTTGGACTAGCCCCCGAGCAGTACTTC.

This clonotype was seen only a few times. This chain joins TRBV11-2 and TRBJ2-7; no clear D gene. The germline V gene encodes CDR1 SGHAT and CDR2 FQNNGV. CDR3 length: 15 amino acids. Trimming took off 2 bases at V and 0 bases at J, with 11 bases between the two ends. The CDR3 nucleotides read TGTGCCAGCAGCTTATCGAGCCCTTACTCCTACGAGCAGTACTTC. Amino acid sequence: CASSLSSPYSYEQYF.

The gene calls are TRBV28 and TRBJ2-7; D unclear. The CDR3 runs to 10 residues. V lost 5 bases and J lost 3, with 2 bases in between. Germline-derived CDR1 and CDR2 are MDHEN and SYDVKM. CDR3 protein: CASSHYEQYF. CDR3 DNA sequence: TGTGCCAGCAGTCACTACGAGCAGTACTTC.

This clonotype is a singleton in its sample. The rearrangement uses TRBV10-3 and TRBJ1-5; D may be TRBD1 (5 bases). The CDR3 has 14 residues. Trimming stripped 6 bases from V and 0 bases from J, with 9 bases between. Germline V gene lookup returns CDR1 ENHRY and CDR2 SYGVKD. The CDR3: CAISEGSSNQPQHF. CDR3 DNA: TGTGCCATCAGCGAGGGGTCTAGCAATCAGCCCCAGCATTTT.

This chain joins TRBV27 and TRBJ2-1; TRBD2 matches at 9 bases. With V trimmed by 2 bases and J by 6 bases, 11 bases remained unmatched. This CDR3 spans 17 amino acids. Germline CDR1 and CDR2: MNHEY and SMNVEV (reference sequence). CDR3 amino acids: CASSLVVWGGGANEQFF. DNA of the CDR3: TGTGCCAGCAGTTTAGTGGTTTGGGGCGGGGGGGCCAATGAGCAGTTCTTC.

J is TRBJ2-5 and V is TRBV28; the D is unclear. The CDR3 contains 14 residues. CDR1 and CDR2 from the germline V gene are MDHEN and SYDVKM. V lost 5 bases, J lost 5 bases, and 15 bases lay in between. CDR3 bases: TGTGCCAGCAGTCCCCCTGATGAGGACGAGACCCAGTACTTC. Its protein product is CASSPPDEDETQYF.

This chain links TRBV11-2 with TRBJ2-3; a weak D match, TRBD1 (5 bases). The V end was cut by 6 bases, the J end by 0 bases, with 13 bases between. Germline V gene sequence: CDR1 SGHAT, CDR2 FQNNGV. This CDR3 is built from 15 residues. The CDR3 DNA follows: TGTGCCAGCAGTTATGAAGGGGCGAGCACAGATACGCAGTATTTT. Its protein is CASSYEGASTDTQYF.

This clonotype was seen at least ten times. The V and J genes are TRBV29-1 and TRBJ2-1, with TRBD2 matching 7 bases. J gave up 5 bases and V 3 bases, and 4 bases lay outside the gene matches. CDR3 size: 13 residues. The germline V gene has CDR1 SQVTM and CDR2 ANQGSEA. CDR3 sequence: CSVDGLADNEQFF. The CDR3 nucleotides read TGCAGCGTTGACGGGCTAGCGGACAATGAGCAGTTCTTC.

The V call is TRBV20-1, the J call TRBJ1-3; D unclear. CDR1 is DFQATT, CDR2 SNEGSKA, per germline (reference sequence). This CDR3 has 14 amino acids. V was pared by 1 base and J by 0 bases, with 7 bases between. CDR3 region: CSARGVGSGNTIYF. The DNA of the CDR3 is TGCAGTGCTAGAGGGGTCGGCTCTGGAAACACCATATATTTT.

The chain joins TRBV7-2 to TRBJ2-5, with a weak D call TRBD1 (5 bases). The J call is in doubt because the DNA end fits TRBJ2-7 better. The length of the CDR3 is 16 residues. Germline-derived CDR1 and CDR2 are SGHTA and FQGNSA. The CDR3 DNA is TGTGCCAGCAGCCAGAGAGGCGTCGGCAGGGCGGACGAGCAGTACTTC. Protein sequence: CASSQRGVGRADEQYF.

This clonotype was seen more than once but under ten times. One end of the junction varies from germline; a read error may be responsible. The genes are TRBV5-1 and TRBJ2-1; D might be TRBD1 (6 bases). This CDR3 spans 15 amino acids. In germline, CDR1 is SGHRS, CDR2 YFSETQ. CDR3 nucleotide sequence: TGCGCCAGCAACTTGGACGACAGGTCCGGTAATGAGCAGTTCTTC. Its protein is CASNLDDRSGNEQFF.

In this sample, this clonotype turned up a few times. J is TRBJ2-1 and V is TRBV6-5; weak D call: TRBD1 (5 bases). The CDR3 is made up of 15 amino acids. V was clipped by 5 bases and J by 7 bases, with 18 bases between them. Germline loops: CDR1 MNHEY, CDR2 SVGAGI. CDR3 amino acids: CASSLQGVAWNEQFF. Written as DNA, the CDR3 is TGTGCCAGCAGTCTCCAGGGCGTCGCTTGGAATGAGCAGTTCTTC.

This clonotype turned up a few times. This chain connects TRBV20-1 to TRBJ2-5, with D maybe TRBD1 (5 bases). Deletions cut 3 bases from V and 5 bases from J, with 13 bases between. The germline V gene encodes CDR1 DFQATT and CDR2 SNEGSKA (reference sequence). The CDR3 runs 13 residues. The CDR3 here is CSASTQGGETQYF. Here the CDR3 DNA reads TGCAGTGCTAGTACTCAGGGTGGGGAGACCCAGTACTTC.

CDR3 protein: CASMVGGGSPLHF. DNA for the CDR3: TGTGCCAGCATGGTGGGCGGAGGTTCACCCCTCCACTTT. The V call is TRBV12-3 or TRBV12-4, the J call TRBJ1-6; D remains ambiguous. Trimming shortened V by 7 bases and J by 9 bases, and 13 bases separated the two germline ends. The CDR3 length is 13 residues.

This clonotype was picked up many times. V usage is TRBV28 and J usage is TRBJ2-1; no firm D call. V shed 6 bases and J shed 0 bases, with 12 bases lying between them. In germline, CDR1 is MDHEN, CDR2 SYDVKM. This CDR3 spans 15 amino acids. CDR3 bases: TGTGCCAGCAGATTAGCTGGCGGCTCCTACAATGAGCAGTTCTTC. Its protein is CASRLAGGSYNEQFF.

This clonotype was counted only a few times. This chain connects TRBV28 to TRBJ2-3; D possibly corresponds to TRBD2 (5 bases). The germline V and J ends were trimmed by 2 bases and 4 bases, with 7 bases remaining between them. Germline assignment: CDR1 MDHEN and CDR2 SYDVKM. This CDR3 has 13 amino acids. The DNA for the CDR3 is TGTGCCAGCAGTTTACGACTACCAGATACGCAGTATTTT. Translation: CASSLRLPDTQYF.

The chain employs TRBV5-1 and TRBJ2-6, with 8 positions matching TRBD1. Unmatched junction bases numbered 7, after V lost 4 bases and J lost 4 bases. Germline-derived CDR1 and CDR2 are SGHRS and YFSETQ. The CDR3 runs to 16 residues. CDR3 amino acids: CASSLPTGEGANVLTF. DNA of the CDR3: TGCGCCAGCAGCCTACCGACAGGGGAAGGGGCCAACGTCCTGACTTTC. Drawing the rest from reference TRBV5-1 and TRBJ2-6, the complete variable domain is KAGVTQTPRYLIKTRGQQVTLSCSPISGHRSVSWYQQTPGQGLQFLFEYFSETQRNKGNFPGRFSGRQFSNSRSEMNVSTLELGDSALYLCASSLPTGEGANVLTFGAGSRLTVL.

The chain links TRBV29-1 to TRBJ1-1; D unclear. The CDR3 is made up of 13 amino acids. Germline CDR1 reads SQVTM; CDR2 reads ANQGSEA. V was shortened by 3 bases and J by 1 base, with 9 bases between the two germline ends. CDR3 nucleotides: TGCAGCGTTGATGGCGGTGAGAACACTGAAGCTTTCTTT. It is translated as CSVDGGENTEAFF.

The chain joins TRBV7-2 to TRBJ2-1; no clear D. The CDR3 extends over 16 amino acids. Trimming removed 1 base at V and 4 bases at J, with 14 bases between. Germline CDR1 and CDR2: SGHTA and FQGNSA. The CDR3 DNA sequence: TGTGCCAGCAGCTTAGACTCCAGCTCAGGTTACAATGAGCAGTTCTTC. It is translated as CASSLDSSSGYNEQFF.

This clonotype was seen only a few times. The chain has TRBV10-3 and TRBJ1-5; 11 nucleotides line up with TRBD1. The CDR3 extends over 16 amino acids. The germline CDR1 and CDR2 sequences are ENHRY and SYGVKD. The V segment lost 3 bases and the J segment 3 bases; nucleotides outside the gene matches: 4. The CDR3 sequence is CAISEGTGGNNQPQHF. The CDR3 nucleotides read TGTGCCATCAGTGAAGGGACAGGGGGGAACAATCAGCCCCAGCATTTT.

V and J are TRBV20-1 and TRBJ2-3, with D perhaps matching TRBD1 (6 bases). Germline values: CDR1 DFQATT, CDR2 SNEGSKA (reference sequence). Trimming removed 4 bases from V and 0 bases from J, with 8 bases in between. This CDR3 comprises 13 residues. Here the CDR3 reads CSANGQSTDTQYF. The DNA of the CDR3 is TGCAGTGCTAACGGACAGAGCACAGATACGCAGTATTTT.

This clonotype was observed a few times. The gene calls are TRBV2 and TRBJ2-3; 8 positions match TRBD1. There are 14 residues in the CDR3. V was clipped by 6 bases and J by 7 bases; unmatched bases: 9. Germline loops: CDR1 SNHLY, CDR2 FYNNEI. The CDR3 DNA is TGTGCCAGCAGCGGCTGGACAGGGTCGAATACGCAGTATTTT. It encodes CASSGWTGSNTQYF. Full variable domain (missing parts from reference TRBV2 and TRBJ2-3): EPEVTQTPSHQVTQMGQEVILRCVPISNHLYFYWYRQILGQKVEFLVSFYNNEISEKSEIFDDQFSVERPDGSNFTLKIRSTKLEDSAMYFCASSGWTGSNTQYFGPGTRLTVL.

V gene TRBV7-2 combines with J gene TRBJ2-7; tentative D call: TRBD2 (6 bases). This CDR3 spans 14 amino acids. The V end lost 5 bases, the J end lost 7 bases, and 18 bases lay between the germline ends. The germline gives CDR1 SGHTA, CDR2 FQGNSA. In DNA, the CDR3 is TGTGCCAGCAGCCGAATCCGGGACTCGAGGGAGCAGTACTTC. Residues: CASSRIRDSREQYF.

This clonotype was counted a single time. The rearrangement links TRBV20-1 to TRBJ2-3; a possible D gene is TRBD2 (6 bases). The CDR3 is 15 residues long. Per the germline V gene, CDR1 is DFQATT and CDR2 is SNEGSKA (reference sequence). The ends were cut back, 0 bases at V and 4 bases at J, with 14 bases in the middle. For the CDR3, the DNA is TGCAGTGCTAGAGATAACCCCACGGGGGCAGATACGCAGTATTTT. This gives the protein CSARDNPTGADTQYF.

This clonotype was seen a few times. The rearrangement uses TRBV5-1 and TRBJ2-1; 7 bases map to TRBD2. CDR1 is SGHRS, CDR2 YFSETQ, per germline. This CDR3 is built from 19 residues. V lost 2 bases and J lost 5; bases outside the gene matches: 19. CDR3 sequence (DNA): TGCGCCAGCAGCTTTCGATACCGGGAGGCCCCGTTAAAGAACAATGAGCAGTTCTTC. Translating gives CASSFRYREAPLKNNEQFF. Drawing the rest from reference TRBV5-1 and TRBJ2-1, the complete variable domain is KAGVTQTPRYLIKTRGQQVTLSCSPISGHRSVSWYQQTPGQGLQFLFEYFSETQRNKGNFPGRFSGRQFSNSRSEMNVSTLELGDSALYLCASSFRYREAPLKNNEQFFGPGTRLTVL.

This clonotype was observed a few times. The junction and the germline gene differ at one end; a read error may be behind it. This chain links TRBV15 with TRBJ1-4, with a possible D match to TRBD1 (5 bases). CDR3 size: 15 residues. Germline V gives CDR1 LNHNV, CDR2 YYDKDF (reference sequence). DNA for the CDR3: TGTGCCACCAGCAGAGAAGGGGTAACTAATGAAAAACCGTTTTTT. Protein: CATSREGVTNEKPFF.

In DNA, the CDR3 is TGTGCCAGCAGCTTAAACATAGCGGGGGGCACAGATACGCAGTATTTT. Translation gives CASSLNIAGGTDTQYF. The chain combines TRBV11-2 with TRBJ2-3, with TRBD2 identical over 9 bases. Germline loops: CDR1 SGHAT, CDR2 FQNNGV. With V trimmed by 2 bases and J by 1 base, 4 bases remained unmatched. CDR3 length equals 16 residues.

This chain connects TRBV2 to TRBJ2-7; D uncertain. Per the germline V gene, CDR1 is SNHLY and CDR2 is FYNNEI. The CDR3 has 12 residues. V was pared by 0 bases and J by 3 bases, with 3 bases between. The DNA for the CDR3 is TGTGCCAGCAGTGAAGCTTACTACGAGCAGTACTTC. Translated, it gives CASSEAYYEQYF.

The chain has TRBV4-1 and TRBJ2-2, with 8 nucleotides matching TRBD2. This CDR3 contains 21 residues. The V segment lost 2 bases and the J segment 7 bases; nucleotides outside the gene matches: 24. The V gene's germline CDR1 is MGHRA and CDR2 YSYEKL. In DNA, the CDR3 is TGCGCCAGCAGCCAAAGGCCTCTTACATCTATAGCGGGACTGGGGAACGGGGAGCTGTTTTTT. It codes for CASSQRPLTSIAGLGNGELFF.

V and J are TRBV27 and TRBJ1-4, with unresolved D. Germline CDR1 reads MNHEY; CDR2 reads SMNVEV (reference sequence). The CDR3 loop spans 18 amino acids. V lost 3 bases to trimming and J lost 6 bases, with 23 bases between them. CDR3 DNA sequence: TGTGCCAGCAGTTTTAAGGGCCCACAGAGTTCCCTCTATGAAAAACTGTTTTTT. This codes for CASSFKGPQSSLYEKLFF. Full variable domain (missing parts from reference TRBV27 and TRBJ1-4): EAQVTQNPRYLITVTGKKLTVTCSQNMNHEYMSWYRQDPGLGLRQIYYSMNVEVTDKGDVPEGYKVSRKEKRNFPLILESPSPNQTSLYFCASSFKGPQSSLYEKLFFGSGTQLSVL.

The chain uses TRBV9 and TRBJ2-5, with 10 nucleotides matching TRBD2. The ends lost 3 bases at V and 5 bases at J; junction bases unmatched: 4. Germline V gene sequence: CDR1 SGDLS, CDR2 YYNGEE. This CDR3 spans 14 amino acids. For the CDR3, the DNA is TGTGCCAGCAGCGAGATTAGCGGGGGGGAGACCCAGTACTTC. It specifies CASSEISGGETQYF.